One sample yielded the 3 T cell receptor beta chains listed below, sequenced in a study of shared clonotypes between healthy human individuals. Clones were read by immunoSEQ multiplex PCR, and TCRdb kept only the in-frame ones, dropping some. The sample includes about 2 million clones, roughly 95% of them seen just once. The specimen was naive CD4+ T cells sorted from blood. Specified subset: CD45RA+ positively selected. The source is a man aged 18 to 29 in good health.

V gene TRBV28 combines with J gene TRBJ1-4; D perhaps matches TRBD1 (6 bases). The CDR3 has 14 residues. V was pared by 2 bases and J by 8 bases, with 12 bases between. Per germline, CDR1 MDHEN and CDR2 SYDVKM. The CDR3 spells CASSLPGGKEKLFF. In nucleotides, the CDR3 is TGTGCCAGCAGTTTACCTGGGGGCAAAGAAAAACTGTTTTTT.

The CDR3 DNA follows: TGTGCCAGCAGTCACAGGTCCCTCGAATCCTACGAGCAGTACTTC. Encoded protein: CASSHRSLESYEQYF. V is TRBV28 and J is TRBJ2-7; a weak D match, TRBD1 (5 bases). V was cut by 5 bases and J by 1 base, with 15 bases left in between. Germline V CDR1 and CDR2: MDHEN, SYDVKM. This CDR3 is 15 amino acids long.

The V call is TRBV6-1, the J call TRBJ1-2; D not certain. Germline CDR1 reads MNHNS; CDR2 reads SASEGT. Deletions cut 6 bases from V and 4 bases from J, with 12 bases between. The CDR3 is made up of 13 amino acids. The CDR3 protein is CASSLPVIYGYTF. The CDR3 region has the DNA TGTGCCAGCAGCCTCCCAGTTATCTATGGCTACACCTTC.